A single sample gave rise to the 21 T cell receptor beta chains below, sequenced in a study of CD8+ T cells in alopecia areata. Sequencing relied on a cDNA template that was reverse transcribed from extracted RNA. Assay used: immunoSEQ multiplex PCR; TCRdb lists only in-frame clones, some missing. The profile covers over 150,000 clones, with about three fifths appearing a single time and about 0.65% taken by the ten largest. Specified treatment: oral pan-JAK inhibitor, 5-10 mg twice daily. The sequenced sample was CD4+ T cells sorted from blood, obtained at week 4, from a patient treated with tofacitinib. The receptors stem from a human donor with alopecia areata.

The chain uses TRBV5-1 and TRBJ2-7, with 13 bases identical to TRBD2. This CDR3 has 16 residues. Germline loops: CDR1 SGHRS, CDR2 YFSETQ. With V trimmed by 4 bases and J by 7 bases, 11 bases remained unmatched. This chain's CDR3 is CASSLLLAGGPEEQYF. The CDR3 DNA is TGCGCCAGCAGCCTCCTACTAGCGGGAGGGCCTGAAGAGCAGTACTTC.

This clone came up once. This chain uses TRBV30 with TRBJ1-2; the D gene is possibly TRBD1 (6 bases). This CDR3 comprises 14 residues. Trimming removed 2 bases at V and 4 bases at J, with 14 bases between. Germline loops: CDR1 GTSNPN, CDR2 SVGIG (reference sequence). The DNA for the CDR3 is TGTGCCTGGAGTCCCGAGGGGGGTGCCTATGGCTACACCTTC. Translating it yields CAWSPEGGAYGYTF. Full variable domain (rest looked up from reference TRBV30 and TRBJ1-2): SQTIHQWPATLVQPVGSPLSLECTVEGTSNPNLYWYRQAAGRGLQLLFYSVGIGQISSEVPQNLSASRPQDRQFILSSKKLLLSDSGFYLCAWSPEGGAYGYTFGSGTRLTVV.

This clone was seen more than once but under ten times. This chain joins TRBV9 and TRBJ1-3; no clear D. The CDR3 is 16 amino acids. The germline CDR1 and CDR2 sequences are SGDLS and YYNGEE. V was pared by 0 bases and J by 0 bases, with 10 bases between. CDR3: CASSVEAGISGNTIYF. The CDR3 DNA reads TGTGCCAGCAGCGTAGAAGCCGGTATCTCTGGAAACACCATATATTTT.

This clone was counted only a few times. V gene TRBV15 combines with J gene TRBJ2-1; TRBD1 agrees at 8 bases. The germline V gene encodes CDR1 LNHNV and CDR2 YYDKDF (reference sequence). Germline trimming cut 6 bases from V and 9 bases from J; bases unmatched to any gene: 16. The CDR3 is made up of 16 amino acids. DNA for the CDR3: TGTGCCACCAGGGCCGCCGGGACAGGCAAAGAGGGTGAGCAGTTCTTC. This translates into CATRAAGTGKEGEQFF.

The chain employs TRBV30 and TRBJ1-4, with no clear D. V gave up 2 bases and J gave up 6 bases, with 10 bases separating them. The CDR3 runs 13 residues. Germline lookup yields CDR1 GTSNPN and CDR2 SVGIG (reference sequence). This CDR3 is CAWSWADHEKLFF. CDR3 DNA sequence: TGTGCCTGGAGTTGGGCGGACCATGAAAAACTGTTTTTT. Looking up the rest from reference TRBV30 and TRBJ1-4 gives the full variable domain: SQTIHQWPATLVQPVGSPLSLECTVEGTSNPNLYWYRQAAGRGLQLLFYSVGIGQISSEVPQNLSASRPQDRQFILSSKKLLLSDSGFYLCAWSWADHEKLFFGSGTQLSVL.

The rearrangement joins TRBV5-1 to TRBJ2-7; weak D call: TRBD1 (5 bases). Germline CDR1 reads SGHRS; CDR2 reads YFSETQ. This CDR3 is 14 amino acids long. Trimming left V 3 bases short and J 2 bases short, with 12 bases between. CDR3 DNA: TGCGCCAGCAGCTCTAGGGGCGACACCTACGAGCAGTACTTC. Encoded protein: CASSSRGDTYEQYF.

This chain joins TRBV11-3 and TRBJ2-7, with D hard to call. The ends were cut back, 3 bases at V and 3 bases at J, with 9 bases in the middle. This CDR3 has 13 residues. Per germline, CDR1 SGHNT and CDR2 YENEEA. CDR3 region: CASSFTFLYEQYF. The CDR3 bases are TGTGCCAGCAGCTTCACTTTCCTCTACGAGCAGTACTTC.

V usage is TRBV7-9 and J usage is TRBJ2-3; 15 nucleotides line up with TRBD2. V was pared by 5 bases and J by 5 bases, with 2 bases of the junction left unmatched. This CDR3 is built from 15 residues. Germline V gene sequence: CDR1 SEHNR, CDR2 FQNEAQ (reference sequence). The CDR3 nucleotides read TGTGCCAGCAGCCAGGGACTAGCGGGAGGAGATACGCAGTATTTT. This gives the protein CASSQGLAGGDTQYF.

The chain uses TRBV29-1 and TRBJ1-2, with unresolved D. The CDR3 loop spans 12 amino acids. From germline, CDR1 is SQVTM and CDR2 ANQGSEA. Trimming took off 7 bases at V and 7 bases at J, with 16 bases between the two ends. The CDR3 loop reads CSARTPEGGYTF. The CDR3 DNA is TGCAGCGCTCGGACGCCCGAGGGTGGCTACACCTTC.

The chain combines TRBV14 with TRBJ2-3; possibly TRBD1 for D (6 bases). CDR3 length equals 16 residues. Germline V gives CDR1 SGHDN, CDR2 FVKESK. The V and J ends lost 0 bases and 2 bases respectively, with 12 bases between them. The CDR3 here is CASSQDRNRVTDTQYF. The CDR3 region has the DNA TGTGCCAGCAGCCAAGATCGTAACAGGGTCACAGATACGCAGTATTTT.

This clone was observed a few times. The rearrangement uses TRBV7-9 and TRBJ1-1; perhaps TRBD1 as D (6 bases). V lost 4 bases, J lost 6 bases, and 9 bases lay in between. This CDR3 spans 12 amino acids. Looked up from germline, CDR1 is SEHNR and CDR2 is FQNEAQ (reference sequence). The chain's CDR3 is CASSSRTAEAFF. The CDR3, as DNA: TGTGCCAGCAGCTCAAGGACAGCTGAAGCTTTCTTT.

In its sample, this clone was seen a few times. The chain joins TRBV29-1 to TRBJ2-7; 8 bases fit TRBD1. V was pared by 6 bases and J by 3 bases, with 1 base of the junction left unmatched. The germline V gene has CDR1 SQVTM and CDR2 ANQGSEA. There are 11 residues in the CDR3. In DNA form, the CDR3 reads TGCAGCGTGGGACAGGACTACGAGCAGTACTTC. This encodes CSVGQDYEQYF.

The V gene is TRBV29-1, the J gene TRBJ1-1; no firm D call. Trimming shortened V by 6 bases and J by 0 bases, and 11 bases separated the two germline ends. CDR3 length: 13 amino acids. The germline gives CDR1 SQVTM, CDR2 ANQGSEA. CDR3 sequence: CSVRARMNTEAFF. The CDR3 nucleotides are TGCAGCGTGAGAGCCAGAATGAACACTGAAGCTTTCTTT.

This clone has more than one count but fewer than ten. This rearrangement joins TRBV13 to TRBJ2-7, with D perhaps matching TRBD2 (5 bases). V lost 9 bases and J lost 5, with 23 bases in between. CDR1 and CDR2 from the germline V gene are PRHDT and FYEKMQ (reference sequence). The CDR3 length is 15 residues. The chain's CDR3 is CARSPLRSSRHEQYF. The CDR3 nucleotides are TGTGCCAGGTCCCCCCTACGGTCTAGCCGCCACGAGCAGTACTTC. Using reference TRBV13 and TRBJ2-7 for the parts outside the CDR3, the full variable domain is AAGVIQSPRHLIKEKRETATLKCYPIPRHDTVYWYQQGPGQDPQFLISFYEKMQSDKGSIPDRFSAQQFSDYHSELNMSSLELGDSALYFCARSPLRSSRHEQYFGPGTRLTVT.

In its sample, this clone was seen a few times. The sample contains more than one DNA sequence encoding this CDR3. The CDR3 DNA follows: TGTGCCAGCAGTTCTCCCTGGGGAGAGCAGTACTTC. Protein: CASSSPWGEQYF. V and J are TRBV6-5 and TRBJ2-7; D ambiguous. Germline values: CDR1 MNHEY, CDR2 SVGAGI. The length of the CDR3 is 12 residues. Trimming removed 4 bases at V and 7 bases at J, with 11 bases between.

The CDR3 DNA follows: TGTGCCAGCATTCAGGGACGCAATGAGCAGTTCTTC. Translated: CASIQGRNEQFF. This chain uses TRBV28 with TRBJ2-1; perhaps D is TRBD1 or TRBD2 (5 bases each). V was cut by 7 bases and J by 6 bases, with 10 bases left in between. The CDR3 sequence is 12 residues long. CDR1 and CDR2 from the germline V gene are MDHEN and SYDVKM.

This clone was picked up one time. The V gene is TRBV5-6, the J gene TRBJ2-5; weak D call: TRBD2 (5 bases). The CDR3 length is 14 residues. Germline values: CDR1 SGHDT, CDR2 YYEEEE. Trimming cost V 1 base and J 2 bases, with 9 bases left between them. CDR3 loop: CASSLFGMQETQYF. Here the CDR3 DNA reads TGTGCCAGCAGCTTGTTCGGGATGCAAGAGACCCAGTACTTC. Using reference TRBV5-6 and TRBJ2-5 for the parts outside the CDR3, the full variable domain is DAGVTQSPTHLIKTRGQQVTLRCSPKSGHDTVSWYQQALGQGPQFIFQYYEEEERQRGNFPDRFSGHQFPNYSSELNVNALLLGDSALYLCASSLFGMQETQYFGPGTRLLVL.

This chain joins TRBV6-5 and TRBJ2-5; 8 bases agree with TRBD1. With 2 bases clipped from V and 7 bases from J, the junction kept 6 bases outside the gene matches. Germline CDR1 MNHEY, CDR2 SVGAGI. The CDR3 totals 14 residues. DNA of the CDR3: TGTGCCAGCAGTTACGGGCAGGGGGCCGGGACCCAGTACTTC. Translation gives CASSYGQGAGTQYF.

The chain uses TRBV5-1 and TRBJ1-4; TRBD1 might be the D (6 bases). V was trimmed by 3 bases and J by 7 bases, leaving 10 bases between them. Germline CDR1 is SGHRS and CDR2 is YFSETQ. The CDR3 loop spans 13 amino acids. The CDR3 DNA reads TGCGCCAGCAGCTCCACCAGGGGTGAAAAACTGTTTTTT. Protein product: CASSSTRGEKLFF.

J is TRBJ2-1 and V is TRBV29-1, with 7 nucleotides matching TRBD1. The CDR3 covers 14 residues. V lost 2 bases and J lost 6; bases outside the gene matches: 7. Per germline, CDR1 SQVTM and CDR2 ANQGSEA. CDR3: CSVEFRQGVNEQFF. DNA of the CDR3: TGCAGCGTTGAATTCAGACAGGGTGTCAATGAGCAGTTCTTC.

This clone was found a few times. Within the sample, other DNA sequences also encode this same CDR3. The chain is built from TRBV20-1 and TRBJ2-7; a possible D gene is TRBD2 (6 bases). The CDR3 contains 11 residues. The germline CDR1 and CDR2 sequences are DFQATT and SNEGSKA (reference sequence). V lost 3 bases and J lost 3, with 6 bases in between. The CDR3 nucleotides read TGCAGTGCTAGGCGGGGCTACGAGCAGTACTTC. This gives the protein CSARRGYEQYF.